Sequencing of this T cell receptor beta chain was carried out in a study of T cells in Graves' hyperthyroidism and ophthalmopathy. Findings and limits, study-wide: Most thyroid-expanded clonotypes above 0.001 were also found in blood. A median around six months before onset, the model predicted ophthalmopathy.

Uncontrolled infection, other autoimmune disease, pregnancy or lactation led to exclusion. Diagnosis rested on symptoms, serum thyroxine and TRAb, thyroid ultrasound, and orbital computed tomography. Remarks on this clonotype: Its target is unknown.

Template material for amplifying TCR beta CDR3 regions consisted of RNA transcripts. First-round RT-PCR with HTBI primers amplified the TCR CDR3 region. TCRdb called the multiplex PCR reads again in MiXCR, with one record for every CDR3 protein. The data contain about 380,000 distinct CDR3 sequences, less than 20% of them seen just once; the ten biggest clones take up roughly two fifths. The V segment lost 5 bases and the J segment 4 bases; nucleotides outside the gene matches: 7. This CDR3 spans 16 amino acids. The genes are TRBV12-3 or TRBV12-4 and TRBJ2-3; the match to TRBD1 covers 12 bases. Sequenced input: blood. The TCR comes from a man aged 18 to 29 with Graves' ophthalmopathy. CDR3 DNA: TGTGCCAGCAGTCTGCCGGGACAGGGGGCCGCAGATACGCAGTATTTT. Translated: CASSLPGQGAADTQYF.